Listed below are T cell receptor beta chains from one sample, sequenced in a study of shared clonotypes between healthy human individuals. Only in-frame clones appear in the TCRdb table, and some are missing; sequencing was by immunoSEQ multiplex PCR. The top ten hold nearly 0.065% of the sample, which has some 500,000 clones, around 96% seen once. The specimen sequenced was naive CD4+ T cells sorted from blood. These receptors were collected from a woman aged 25 to 45 in good health. Both conserved end residues are part of each CDR3.

cdr3_aa,v_call,j_call
CASSLEEGLAGFETQYF,TRBV5-6,TRBJ2-5
CASSQGSGRTKNIQYF,TRBV4-1,TRBJ2-4
CATRKSRLTGIGQPQHF,TRBV5-5,TRBJ1-5
CASSIKQGSLTFGELFF,TRBV21-1,TRBJ2-2
CASSEEGSGITRFF,TRBV2,TRBJ2-1
CASSYGQPRFYGYTF,TRBV6-5,TRBJ1-2
CAREKTRGTGSGYTF,TRBV30,TRBJ1-2
CASSIDLRVVGELFF,TRBV19,TRBJ2-2
CASSDPGTVRNIQYF,TRBV7-9,TRBJ2-4
CASSYGQHTGELFF,TRBV6-5,TRBJ2-2
CASSKGLGGAQYF,TRBV7-8,TRBJ2-5
CASSPLQGDYNEKLFF,TRBV18,TRBJ1-4
CASSLRGTESNAFF,TRBV5-5,TRBJ1-1
CASSVGHSYQETQYF,TRBV7-9,TRBJ2-5
CASSTQLAGDPGEQYF,TRBV6-6,TRBJ2-7
CASSKLDTQYF,TRBV21-1,TRBJ2-3
CASSPLGEETQYF,TRBV18,TRBJ2-5
CASSDAGVTLSYEQYF,TRBV19,TRBJ2-7
CASSGTRGSDTQYF,TRBV9,TRBJ2-3
CASSAWTGGVYEQYF,TRBV28,TRBJ2-7